Following are 3 T cell receptor beta chains from one sample sequenced in a study of cytomegalovirus exposure and HLA in healthy donors. Clones were sequenced by immunoSEQ multiplex PCR, and TCRdb holds only the in-frame ones, with some missing. Among roughly 240,000 clones listed, just under 90% were seen once. The sequenced sample consisted of PBMCs. The receptor source for this set is a man between 18 and 29 years old in good health and CMV-seronegative.

This clone came up once. Here the CDR3 DNA reads TGTGCTAGTGGTTTGGCCATTCGGGACAAGCAAGAGACCCAGTACTTC. It encodes CASGLAIRDKQETQYF. The chain couples TRBV12-5 to TRBJ2-5; TRBD1 might be the D (6 bases). This CDR3 spans 16 amino acids. V was clipped by 1 base and J by 2 bases, with 14 bases between them. CDR1 is LGHNT and CDR2 is FRNRAP in the germline V gene.

This chain links TRBV5-1 with TRBJ1-4, with 10 bases identical to TRBD1. CDR3 length equals 15 residues. The V gene end was trimmed by 2 bases and the J gene end by 6 bases; junction bases not matched to a gene: 4. In germline, CDR1 is SGHRS, CDR2 YFSETQ. The CDR3 DNA reads as TGCGCCAGCAGCTTTTTGACAGGGGGCGATGAAAAACTGTTTTTT. It is translated as CASSFLTGGDEKLFF.

This chain connects TRBV29-1 to TRBJ1-2; D gene unclear. V was shortened by 0 bases and J by 8 bases, with 13 bases between the two germline ends. CDR3 length equals 13 residues. Germline V gives CDR1 SQVTM, CDR2 ANQGSEA. The CDR3 sequence: CSVEDNGNGGYTF. For the CDR3, the DNA is TGCAGCGTTGAAGATAACGGGAATGGCGGCTACACCTTC.